The clone carrying this T cell receptor (beta chain) qualifies as large. Antigen: not known. Study observations and caveats: The TCR gene usage of tumor memory CD4+ T cells clustered together with blood and lymph node memory CD4+ cells and with lymph node naive CD4+ cells. Tumor Tregs overlapped most with tumor, then blood, naive CD4+ cells.

The CDR3 has 14 amino acids. The V gene end was trimmed by 5 bases and the J gene end by 8 bases; junction bases not matched to a gene: 11. CD25-based Treg depletion was applied to purified naive CD4+ T cells. The TRBV12-4/TRBJ1-2 clonotypes were amplified using barcode primers with ligated adaptors. TCRdb reprocessed the multiplex PCR reads via MiXCR and lists one record per CDR3 protein. The sample holds about 720 distinct CDR3 sequences, approximately 14% seen once. The rearrangement links TRBV12-3 or TRBV12-4 to TRBJ1-2; 7 bases match TRBD1. The receptor was isolated from a female donor with breast cancer. Sequenced: naive CD4+ T cells sorted from blood. The subset denotes: naive CD4+ T cells, CD4+CD45RA+CD25-. CDR3 nucleotide sequence: TGTGCCAGCAGTGTCCAGACAGGGATCGTAGGCTACACCTTC. It translates to CASSVQTGIVGYTF.